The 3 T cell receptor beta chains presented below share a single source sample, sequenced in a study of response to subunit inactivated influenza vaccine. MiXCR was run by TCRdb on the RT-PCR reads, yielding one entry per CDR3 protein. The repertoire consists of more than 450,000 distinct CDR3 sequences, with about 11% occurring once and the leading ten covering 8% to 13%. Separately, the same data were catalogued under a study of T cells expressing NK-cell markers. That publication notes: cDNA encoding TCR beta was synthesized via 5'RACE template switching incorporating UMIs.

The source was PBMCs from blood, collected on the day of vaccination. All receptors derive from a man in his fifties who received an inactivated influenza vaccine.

The CDR3 loop reads CASSRQTSASYNEQFF. CDR3 in DNA: TGCGCCAGCAGCCGGCAGACTAGCGCCTCCTACAATGAGCAGTTCTTC. The chain employs TRBV4-3 and TRBJ2-1; TRBD2 matches at 8 bases. This CDR3 has 16 residues. Per germline, CDR1 LGHNA and CDR2 YSLEER. After removal of 4 bases from V and 0 bases from J, the junction contained 5 bases not matched to a gene.

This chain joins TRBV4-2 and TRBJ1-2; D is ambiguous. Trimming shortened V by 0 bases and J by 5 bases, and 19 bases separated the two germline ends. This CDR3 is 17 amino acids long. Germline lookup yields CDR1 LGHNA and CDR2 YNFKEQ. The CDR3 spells CASSQDLTPGLSYGYTF. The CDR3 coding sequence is TGTGCCAGCAGCCAAGATCTAACCCCGGGATTGAGTTATGGCTACACCTTC.

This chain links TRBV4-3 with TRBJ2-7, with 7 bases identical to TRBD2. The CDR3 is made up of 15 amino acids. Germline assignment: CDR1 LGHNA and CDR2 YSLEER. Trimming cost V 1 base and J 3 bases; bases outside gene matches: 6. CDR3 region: CASSQATGGFYEQYF. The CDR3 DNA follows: TGCGCCAGCAGCCAAGCTACGGGGGGATTCTACGAGCAGTACTTC.